This record looks at one TCR beta chain sequence and its context. What this receptor recognizes is not known. There are no base qualities to consult, and no much larger clone falls within one base. The CDR3 regions of human TCRbeta chains were analyzed by immunosequencing. Concerning the study's data processing: TCRs in the repertoires were compared against a reference library of SARS-CoV-2-specific TCRs that had been generated with the MIRA antigen-specificity platform. Breadth meant the fraction of unique TCRs that were SARS-CoV-2-associated, whereas depth meant the fraction of total T cells that were SARS-CoV-2-associated. Each spike-specific TCR was assigned to its reactive spike region and to a CD4 or CD8 class using the MIRA data. Log10-transformed breadth and depth values were compared by one-way ANOVA with Sidak's multiple comparisons tests. Not all clones reach the TCRdb copy of this immuneACCESS table, which keeps in-frame sequences only. Checked studies attribute under half of the gap to unresolved V genes and leave the rest unexplained. That table gives V, J and clone size, and the DNA gave D and trimming. This sample gives 90,000 to 120,000 clones in total; roughly 90% of them show up just once. The biggest ten clones account for 7.5% to 9.5% of the sample.

This entry comes from a study of T cell responses to AZD1222 COVID-19 vaccine (dated by TCRdb to the early 2020s). A note on the overall study: A total of 233 trial participants underwent TCR sequencing, of whom under 220 had received two doses of AZD1222 and about 25 had received two doses of the MenACWY control vaccine. Trial participants were enrolled by age into 18-55, 56-69 and 70-plus year subgroups, with roughly 160, 29 and 62 TCR-sequenced participants respectively. Beyond this particular receptor, the publication reports: After two AZD1222 doses, both the breadth and the depth of spike-specific TCRs were significantly higher than at day 0 and than in MenACWY recipients. Epitopes outside the regions mutated in the B.1.351 and B.1.1.7 variants were reportedly recognized by nearly half of the unique spike-specific TCRs. Conclusions about previously exposed vaccinees are limited because only five to seven AZD1222 recipients were SARS-CoV-2 seropositive at baseline. The whole spike protein was spanned by vaccine-associated CD4 TCRs, and dominant responses were seen in regions 160-218 and 743-854. The 56-69-year group was small, and its depth increase did not reach significance, likely because of low power. No day 14 peak-response samples were available, so repertoires were characterized only after the peak T cell response. Participants were mostly white British, with more females than males. The authors suggested clonal diversity may have been underestimated.

This sample's time point label indicates: about 28 days (+/-7) after the second vaccine dose. AZD1222 recipients with second doses at about 4 weeks or about 12 weeks were pooled, because spike-specific TCR depth and breadth did not differ between schedules. The vaccinee samples were drawn from two UK trials, COV001 and COV002, one of which was a single-blind randomized controlled phase 2/3 trial testing AZD1222 (ChAdOx1 nCoV-19) in healthy adults. For TCRbeta chain sequencing, PBMC samples were collected from trial participants at day 0 and at day 28 after the second dose. The source material was peripheral blood, sampled 28 days after the second AZD1222 dose. This clonotype originated in an adult who received the AZD1222 COVID-19 vaccine.

The CDR3 here reads CASSIGTGLNIQYF. The base sequence is TGTGCCAGTAGTATAGGGACAGGGCTGAACATTCAGTACTTC. Recombination joined TRBV19 with TRBJ2-4, with 8 bases aligning to TRBD1. From V the trimming removes 1 base and from J it removes 7 bases, while the gene matches leave 3 bases of the junction unaccounted for. There are 14 amino acids in the CDR3, from cysteine to phenylalanine inclusive. The retained sequence is limited to the CDR3, 42 bases, with the frame set at the first base. From the germline V gene (reference sequence), CDR1 is LNHDA and CDR2 is SQIVND.